Listed below are T cell receptor beta chains from one sample, sequenced in a study of shared clonotypes between healthy human individuals. Method: immunoSEQ multiplex PCR; TCRdb's copy keeps in-frame clones and lacks some. This sample yields more than 550,000 clones, of which about 90% are seen a single time; 34% belongs to the top ten. Material for sequencing was memory CD8+ T cells from PBMCs. The source is a man between 18 and 35 years old in good health. Some clones in this sample may be carry-over from other donors' samples. The CDR3 runs from the conserved cysteine through the conserved F or W. Each record gives: V gene, clone size, J gene, CDR3 protein. Clone size, where shown, is once, few, many, or a class for clones that have expanded.

TRBV27	.	TRBJ2-7	CASSLSTPGRGAYEQYF
TRBV11-2	.	TRBJ2-2	CASTQAYTGELFF
TRBV4-2	.	TRBJ2-1	CASSPPFSYNEQFF
TRBV10-1	.	TRBJ1-5	CASSAATGEKTGEQPQHF
TRBV5-6	.	TRBJ2-4	CASSLAARRENIQYF
TRBV2	few	TRBJ1-5	CASNDGGKQPQHF
TRBV19	.	TRBJ1-3	CASVPMVGGNTIYF
TRBV23-1	.	TRBJ2-7	CASSQRQETYEQYF
TRBV28	few	TRBJ1-2	CASSTPPNYGYTF
TRBV4-3	.	TRBJ2-7	CASSHRYDSGYEQYF
TRBV14	.	TRBJ2-7	CASSLGQGGYEQYF
TRBV6-1	.	TRBJ1-2	CASLTVLRGGYGYTF
TRBV9	few	TRBJ1-1	CASSSGQGVMNTEAFF